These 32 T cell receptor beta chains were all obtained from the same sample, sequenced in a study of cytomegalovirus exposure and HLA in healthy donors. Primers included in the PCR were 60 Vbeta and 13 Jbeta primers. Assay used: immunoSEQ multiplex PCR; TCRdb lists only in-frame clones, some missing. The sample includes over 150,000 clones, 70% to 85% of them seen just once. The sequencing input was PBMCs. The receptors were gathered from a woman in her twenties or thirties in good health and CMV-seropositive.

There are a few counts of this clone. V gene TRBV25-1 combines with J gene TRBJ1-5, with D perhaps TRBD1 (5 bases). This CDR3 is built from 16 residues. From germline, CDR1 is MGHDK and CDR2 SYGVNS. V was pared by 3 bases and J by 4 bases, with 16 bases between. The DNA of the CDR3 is TGTGCCAGCAGTGACTCGGGCAGGGATGGAAATCAGCCCCAGCATTTT. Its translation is CASSDSGRDGNQPQHF. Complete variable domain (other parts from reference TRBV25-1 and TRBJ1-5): EADIYQTPRYLVIGTGKKITLECSQTMGHDKMYWYQQDPGMELHLIHYSYGVNSTEKGDLSSESTVSRIRTEHFPLTLESARPSHTSQYLCASSDSGRDGNQPQHFGDGTRLSIL.

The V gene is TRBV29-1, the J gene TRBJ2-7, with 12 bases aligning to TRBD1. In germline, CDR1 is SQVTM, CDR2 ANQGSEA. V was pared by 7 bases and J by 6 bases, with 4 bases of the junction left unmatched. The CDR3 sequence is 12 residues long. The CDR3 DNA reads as TGCAGCGGAGGGACAGGGGGCTTCGAGCAGTACTTC. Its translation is CSGGTGGFEQYF.

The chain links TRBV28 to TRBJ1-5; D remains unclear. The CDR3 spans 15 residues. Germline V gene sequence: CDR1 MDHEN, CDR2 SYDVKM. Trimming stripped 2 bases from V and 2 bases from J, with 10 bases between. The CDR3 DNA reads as TGTGCCAGCAGTTTACCCGCCGGGGGCAATCAGCCCCAGCATTTT. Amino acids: CASSLPAGGNQPQHF.

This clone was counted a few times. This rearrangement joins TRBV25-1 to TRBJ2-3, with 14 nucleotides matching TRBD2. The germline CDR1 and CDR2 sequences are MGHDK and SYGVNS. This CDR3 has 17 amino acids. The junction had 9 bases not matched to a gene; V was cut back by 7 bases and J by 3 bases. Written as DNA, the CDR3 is TGTGCCAGCACGATCGGACTAGCGGGAGGTGGAACAGATACGCAGTATTTT. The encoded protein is CASTIGLAGGGTDTQYF.

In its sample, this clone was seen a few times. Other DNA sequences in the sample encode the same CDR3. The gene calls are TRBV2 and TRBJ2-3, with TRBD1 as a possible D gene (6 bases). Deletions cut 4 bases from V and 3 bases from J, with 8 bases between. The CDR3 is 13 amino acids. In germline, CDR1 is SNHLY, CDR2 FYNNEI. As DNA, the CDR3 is TGTGCCAGCAGTGGACAGGAGACAGATACGCAGTATTTT. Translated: CASSGQETDTQYF.

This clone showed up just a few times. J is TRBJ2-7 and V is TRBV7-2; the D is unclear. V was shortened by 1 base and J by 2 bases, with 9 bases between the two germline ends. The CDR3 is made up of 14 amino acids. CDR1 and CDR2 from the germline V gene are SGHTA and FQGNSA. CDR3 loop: CASSLGGSAYEQYF. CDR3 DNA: TGTGCCAGCAGCTTAGGTGGCAGCGCCTACGAGCAGTACTTC.

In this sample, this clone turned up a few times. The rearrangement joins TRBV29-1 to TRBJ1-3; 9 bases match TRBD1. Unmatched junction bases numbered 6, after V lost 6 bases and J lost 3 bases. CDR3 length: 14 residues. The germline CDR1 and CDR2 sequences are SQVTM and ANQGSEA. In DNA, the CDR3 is TGCAGCGTAACTACAGGGGGCGGTGGAAACACCATATATTTT. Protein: CSVTTGGGGNTIYF.

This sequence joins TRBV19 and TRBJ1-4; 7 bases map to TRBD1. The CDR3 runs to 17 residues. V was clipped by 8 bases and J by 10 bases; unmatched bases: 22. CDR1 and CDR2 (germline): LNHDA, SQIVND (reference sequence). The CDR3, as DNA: TGTGCCAGTTCATACGGGGGGGCCGACAGGGTACAGGGAAAACTGTTTTTT. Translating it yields CASSYGGADRVQGKLFF.

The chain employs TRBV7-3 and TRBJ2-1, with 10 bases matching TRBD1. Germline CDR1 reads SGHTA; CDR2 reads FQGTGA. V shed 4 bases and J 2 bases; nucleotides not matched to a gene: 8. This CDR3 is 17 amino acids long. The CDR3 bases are TGTGCCAGCAGCTCTAAAAGTGGACAGGGGGCCTACAATGAGCAGTTCTTC. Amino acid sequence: CASSSKSGQGAYNEQFF.

CDR3 bases: TGTGCCAGCTCACTATCGACAGGGCTGTCAAATCAGCCCCAGCATTTT. Translating it yields CASSLSTGLSNQPQHF. J is TRBJ1-5 and V is TRBV18; 7 bases map to TRBD1. Losses at the gene ends were 4 bases for V and 4 bases for J; bases not matched to a gene: 10. Per germline, CDR1 KGHSH and CDR2 LQKENI. The CDR3 extends over 16 amino acids.

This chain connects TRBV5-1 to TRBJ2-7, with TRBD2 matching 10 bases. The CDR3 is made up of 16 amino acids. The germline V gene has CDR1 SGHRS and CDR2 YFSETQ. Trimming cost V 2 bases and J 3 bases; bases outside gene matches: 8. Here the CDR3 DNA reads TGCGCCAGCAGCTTCGAGACTAGCGGGTATATCTACGAGCAGTACTTC. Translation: CASSFETSGYIYEQYF.

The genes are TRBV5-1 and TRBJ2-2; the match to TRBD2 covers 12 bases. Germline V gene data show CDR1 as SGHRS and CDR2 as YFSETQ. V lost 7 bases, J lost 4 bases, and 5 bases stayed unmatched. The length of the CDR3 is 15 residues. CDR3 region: CASSTSGSSTGELFF. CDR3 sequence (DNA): TGCGCCAGCTCGACTAGCGGGAGTTCCACCGGGGAGCTGTTTTTT. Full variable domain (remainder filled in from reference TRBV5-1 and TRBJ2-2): KAGVTQTPRYLIKTRGQQVTLSCSPISGHRSVSWYQQTPGQGLQFLFEYFSETQRNKGNFPGRFSGRQFSNSRSEMNVSTLELGDSALYLCASSTSGSSTGELFFGEGSRLTVL.

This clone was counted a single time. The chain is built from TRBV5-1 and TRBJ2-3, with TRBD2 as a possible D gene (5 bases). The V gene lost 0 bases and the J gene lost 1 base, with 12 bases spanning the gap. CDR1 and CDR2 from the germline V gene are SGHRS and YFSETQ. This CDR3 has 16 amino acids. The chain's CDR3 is CASSLDEGSRTDTQYF. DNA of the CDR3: TGCGCCAGCAGCTTGGATGAGGGCAGCCGCACAGATACGCAGTATTTT.

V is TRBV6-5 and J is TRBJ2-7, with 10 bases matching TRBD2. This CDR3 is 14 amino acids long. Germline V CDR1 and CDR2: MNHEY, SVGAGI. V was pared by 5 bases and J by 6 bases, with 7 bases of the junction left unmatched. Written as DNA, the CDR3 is TGTGCCAGCAGTCGGACTAGCGGACGGGGCGAGCAGTACTTC. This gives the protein CASSRTSGRGEQYF.

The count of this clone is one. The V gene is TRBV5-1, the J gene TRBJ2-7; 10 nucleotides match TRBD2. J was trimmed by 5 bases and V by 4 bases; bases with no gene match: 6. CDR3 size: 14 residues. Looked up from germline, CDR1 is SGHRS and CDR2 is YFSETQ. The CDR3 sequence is CASSLGLAGDEQYF. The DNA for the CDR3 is TGCGCCAGCAGCCTGGGGCTAGCGGGAGACGAGCAGTACTTC.

The CDR3: CASSSSGGLAEAFF. DNA of the CDR3: TGTGCCAGCAGTTCCTCGGGGGGTTTGGCTGAAGCTTTCTTT. The chain has TRBV6-6 and TRBJ1-1; perhaps TRBD1 as D (5 bases). Trimming shortened V by 4 bases and J by 6 bases, and 15 bases separated the two germline ends. The CDR3 is made up of 14 amino acids. The germline V gene has CDR1 MNHNY and CDR2 SVGAGI (reference sequence).

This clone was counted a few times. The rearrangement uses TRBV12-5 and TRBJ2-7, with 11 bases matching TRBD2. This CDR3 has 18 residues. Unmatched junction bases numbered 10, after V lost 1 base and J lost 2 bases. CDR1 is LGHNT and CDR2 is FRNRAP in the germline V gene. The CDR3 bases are TGTGCTAGTGGTTTGGGGGCTAGCGGGAGGCCACTCCCCTACGAGCAGTACTTC. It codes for CASGLGASGRPLPYEQYF.

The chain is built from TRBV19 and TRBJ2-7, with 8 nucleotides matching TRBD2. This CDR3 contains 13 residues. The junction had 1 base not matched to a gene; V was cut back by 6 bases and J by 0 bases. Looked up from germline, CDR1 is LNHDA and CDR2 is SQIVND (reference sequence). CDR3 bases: TGTGCCAGTAGACTAGCGGTCTCCTACGAGCAGTACTTC. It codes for CASRLAVSYEQYF.

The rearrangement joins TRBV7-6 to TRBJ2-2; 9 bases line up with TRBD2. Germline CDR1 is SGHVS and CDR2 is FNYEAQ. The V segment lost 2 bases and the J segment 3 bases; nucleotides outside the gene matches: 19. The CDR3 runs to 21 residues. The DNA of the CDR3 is TGTGCCAGCAGCTTACCCAGGACCCTTAGCGGGAGTAATGGGGACACCGGGGAGCTGTTTTTT. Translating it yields CASSLPRTLSGSNGDTGELFF.

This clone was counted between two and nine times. The CDR3 bases are TGTGCCAGCAGCCCCCTGGAGGGGCAAGATCAGCCCCAGCATTTT. It encodes CASSPLEGQDQPQHF. The rearrangement joins TRBV7-8 to TRBJ1-5, with TRBD1 as a possible D gene (5 bases). Germline V gene lookup returns CDR1 SGHVS and CDR2 FQNEAQ. CDR3 size: 15 residues. Trimming left V 5 bases short and J 5 bases short, with 16 bases between.

DNA for the CDR3: TGTGCCAGCAGCCTCGGGACTAGCGGGAGGGCGGGGAAGGAGACCCAGTACTTC. Translated, it gives CASSLGTSGRAGKETQYF. The chain couples TRBV9 to TRBJ2-5, with 16 bases fitting TRBD2. The CDR3 extends over 18 amino acids. The V gene end was trimmed by 4 bases and the J gene end by 5 bases; junction bases not matched to a gene: 11. Germline V CDR1 and CDR2: SGDLS, YYNGEE.

This chain's CDR3 is CASSPLGGRNQPQHF. Here the CDR3 DNA reads TGTGCCAGCAGCCCGCTCGGGGGTCGGAATCAGCCCCAGCATTTT. This sequence joins TRBV4-2 and TRBJ1-5, with a tentative D call TRBD1 (5 bases). Trimming removed 4 bases from V and 4 bases from J, with 14 bases in between. The length of the CDR3 is 15 residues. CDR1 and CDR2 from the germline V gene are LGHNA and YNFKEQ.

CDR3 sequence reads: CASSYGGGTYEQYF. Here the CDR3 DNA reads TGTGCCAGCAGTTATGGGGGAGGCACCTACGAGCAGTACTTC. This chain links TRBV6-5 with TRBJ2-7; D possibly corresponds to TRBD2 (6 bases). The ends were cut back, 3 bases at V and 2 bases at J, with 11 bases in the middle. The CDR3 spans 14 residues. CDR1 MNHEY and CDR2 SVGAGI come from the germline V gene.

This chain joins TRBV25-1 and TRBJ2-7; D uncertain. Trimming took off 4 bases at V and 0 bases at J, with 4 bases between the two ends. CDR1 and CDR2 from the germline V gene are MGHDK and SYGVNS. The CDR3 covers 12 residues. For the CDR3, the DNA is TGTGCCAGCAGTGGTAGCTCCTACGAGCAGTACTTC. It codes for CASSGSSYEQYF.

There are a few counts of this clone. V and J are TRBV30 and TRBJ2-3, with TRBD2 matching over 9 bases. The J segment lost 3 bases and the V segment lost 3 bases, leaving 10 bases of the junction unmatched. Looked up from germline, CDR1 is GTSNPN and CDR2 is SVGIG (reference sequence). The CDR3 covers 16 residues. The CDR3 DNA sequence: TGTGCCTGGAGCTCTTACCGACTAGCGGCAACAGATACGCAGTATTTT. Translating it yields CAWSSYRLAATDTQYF.

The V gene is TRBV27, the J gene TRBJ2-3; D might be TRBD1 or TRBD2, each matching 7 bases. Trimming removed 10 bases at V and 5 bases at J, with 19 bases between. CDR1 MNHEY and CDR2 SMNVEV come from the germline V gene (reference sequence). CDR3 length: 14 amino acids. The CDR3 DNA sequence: TGTGCCATCAGGGGGAGGGCCTTGAGAGATACGCAGTATTTT. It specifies CAIRGRALRDTQYF.

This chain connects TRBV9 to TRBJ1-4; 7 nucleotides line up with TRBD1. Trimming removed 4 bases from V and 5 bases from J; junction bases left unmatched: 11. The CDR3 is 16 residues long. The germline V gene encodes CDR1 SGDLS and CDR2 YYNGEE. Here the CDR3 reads CASSQGPGTENEKLFF. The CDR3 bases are TGTGCCAGCAGCCAAGGACCCGGGACAGAGAATGAAAAACTGTTTTTT. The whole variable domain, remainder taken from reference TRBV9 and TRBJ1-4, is DSGVTQTPKHLITATGQRVTLRCSPRSGDLSVYWYQQSLDQGLQFLIQYYNGEERAKGNILERFSAQQFPDLHSELNLSSLELGDSALYFCASSQGPGTENEKLFFGSGTQLSVL.

The CDR3 nucleotides read TGTGCCAGCAGCTTGACAGGGAGGAAACTAGCGGGGATGGGGTCGTACGAGCAGTACTTC. This translates into CASSLTGRKLAGMGSYEQYF. J is TRBJ2-7 and V is TRBV7-8, with 10 bases fitting TRBD2. Trimming took 3 bases from V and 4 from J; bases not matched to a gene: 21. Germline V CDR1 and CDR2: SGHVS, FQNEAQ. The CDR3 totals 20 residues.

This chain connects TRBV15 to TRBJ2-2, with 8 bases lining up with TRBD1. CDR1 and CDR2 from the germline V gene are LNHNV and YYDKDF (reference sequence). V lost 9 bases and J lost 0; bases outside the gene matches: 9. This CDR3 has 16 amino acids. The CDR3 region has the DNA TGTGCCACGAGTACACCCAGGGGGCCGAACACCGGGGAGCTGTTTTTT. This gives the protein CATSTPRGPNTGELFF.

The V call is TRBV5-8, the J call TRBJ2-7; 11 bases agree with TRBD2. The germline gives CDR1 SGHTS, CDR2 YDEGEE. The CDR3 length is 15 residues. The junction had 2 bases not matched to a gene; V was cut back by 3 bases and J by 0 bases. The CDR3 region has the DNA TGTGCCAGCAGCTGGGGACTAGCGGTCTCCTACGAGCAGTACTTC. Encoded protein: CASSWGLAVSYEQYF. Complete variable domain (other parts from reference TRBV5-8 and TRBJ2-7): EAGVTQSPTHLIKTRGQQATLRCSPISGHTSVYWYQQALGLGLQFLLWYDEGEERNRGNFPPRFSGRQFPNYSSELNVNALELEDSALYLCASSWGLAVSYEQYFGPGTRLTVT.

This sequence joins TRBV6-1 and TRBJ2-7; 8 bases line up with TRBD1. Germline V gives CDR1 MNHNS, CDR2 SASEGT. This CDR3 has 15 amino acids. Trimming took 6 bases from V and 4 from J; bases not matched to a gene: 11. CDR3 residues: CASRKHQGAEYEQYF. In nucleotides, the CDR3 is TGTGCCAGCAGAAAACACCAGGGGGCGGAGTACGAGCAGTACTTC.

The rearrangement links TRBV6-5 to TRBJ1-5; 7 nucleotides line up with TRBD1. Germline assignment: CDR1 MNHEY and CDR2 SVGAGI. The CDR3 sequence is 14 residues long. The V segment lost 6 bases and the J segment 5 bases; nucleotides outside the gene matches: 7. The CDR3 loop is CASSPDRDDQPQHF. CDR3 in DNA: TGTGCCAGCAGCCCAGACAGGGACGATCAGCCCCAGCATTTT.